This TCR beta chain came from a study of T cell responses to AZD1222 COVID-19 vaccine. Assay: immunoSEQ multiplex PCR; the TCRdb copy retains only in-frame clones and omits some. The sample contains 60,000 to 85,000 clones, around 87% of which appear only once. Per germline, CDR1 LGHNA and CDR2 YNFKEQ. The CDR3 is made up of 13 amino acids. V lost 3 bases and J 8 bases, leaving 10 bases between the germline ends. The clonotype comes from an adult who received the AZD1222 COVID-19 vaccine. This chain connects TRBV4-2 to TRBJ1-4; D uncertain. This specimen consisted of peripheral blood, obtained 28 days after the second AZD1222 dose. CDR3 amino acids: CASSHEAPEKLFF. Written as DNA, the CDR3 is TGTGCCAGCAGCCATGAAGCCCCCGAAAAACTGTTTTTT.